Sequencing of this T cell receptor (beta chain) was carried out in a study of cytomegalovirus exposure and HLA in healthy donors. In regard to this clone: The antigen is unknown.

Amplification used 60 Vbeta primers and 13 Jbeta primers. The data were produced by immunoSEQ multiplex PCR, yet TCRdb's version contains in-frame clones alone and is incomplete. The sample lists approximately 98,000 clones; over 65% were seen once. This CDR3 has 15 amino acids. Study-wide results and limits: It was in a later analysis that TCR association rates were seen to vary by HLA locus, highest for DRB1 and lowest for HLA-C. There were 150 to 200 TCR beta chains listed as cytomegalovirus-associated. When analyzed later, a missense DCLRE1C variant was found to be linked to TCR beta V- and J-gene trimming. Highly shared variants forming one cluster were likely a sequencing artifact.

V and J are TRBV21-1 and TRBJ2-7; TRBD2 is the table's D call, not checked against the DNA. TRBV21-1 is listed as a pseudogene. Sequences were obtained from PBMCs. The receptor's source is a male donor in good health and CMV-seronegative. The CDR3 DNA reads as TGTGCCAGCAGCAGGAGACGCGGTCGGGGCTACGAGCAGTACTTC. Translation: CASSRRRGRGYEQYF.